This TCR beta chain was observed in a study of blood T cell repertoires in COVID-19. At the level of the study: Acute-phase and convalescent COVID-19 samples originated in the United States, Italy and Spain. PBMCs, B-cell-depleted T cells, or T cells were the source of the cDNA or gDNA that made up the material.

In the original processing: By means of reference gene primer amplification, nucleated cell counts were estimated. Sequencing used immunoSEQ multiplex PCR; TCRdb keeps in-frame clones, though not all of them. V and J calls and clone size are given by that table; D and trimming were obtained from the DNA. The sample shows 70,000 to 95,000 clones, roughly nine tenths of them seen only once. V lost 4 bases and J lost 2, with 8 bases in between. The CDR3 extends over 13 amino acids. Seattle-derived patients entered the study during active infection and were followed longitudinally. This sequence joins TRBV12-3 or TRBV12-4 and TRBJ1-1; D unclear. The receptor was derived from a man aged 50 or older with COVID-19, enrolled during active disease. The sample taken for sequencing was peripheral blood. The CDR3 nucleotides are TGTGCCAGCAGTTGGACTCAAAACACTGAAGCTTTCTTT. It yields the protein CASSWTQNTEAFF.